Shown below are 20 T cell receptor beta chains from a single sample sequenced in a study of shared clonotypes between healthy human individuals (dated by TCRdb to the early 2020s). The library came from the immunoSEQ multiplex PCR assay. TCRdb's version of the immuneACCESS table is confined to in-frame rearrangements and falls short of the full clone set. An unresolved V gene accounts for under half of the shortfall where checked; the remainder is of unknown origin. This sample is represented by 800,000 to 950,000 clones; about 97% of them were singletons. Clones ranked in the top ten supply approximately 0.2% of the sample. CD8 naive samples were CD45RO-negative cells positively selected for CCR7, giving a CD45RA+CCR7+ population that excluded TemRA cells. The sequenced sample was naive CD8+ T cells sorted from blood. The sample's cell subset or site label, decoded: CD45RA+CCR7+. The receptors shown here come from a young man in good health.

The chain uses TRBV10-3 and TRBJ2-1; TRBD2 aligns across 11 bases. Germline lookup yields CDR1 ENHRY and CDR2 SYGVKD. This CDR3 is 14 amino acids long. The V gene end was trimmed by 10 bases and the J gene end by 5 bases; junction bases not matched to a gene: 7. CDR3 sequence reads: CATGDSGRDNEQFF. The CDR3 nucleotides are TGTGCCACCGGGGATAGCGGGAGGGACAATGAGCAGTTCTTC.

This rearrangement joins TRBV27 to TRBJ1-5; 8 bases line up with TRBD1. The CDR3 extends over 15 amino acids. J was trimmed by 5 bases and V by 0 bases; bases with no gene match: 3. Germline lookup yields CDR1 MNHEY and CDR2 SMNVEV (reference sequence). CDR3 sequence (DNA): TGTGCCAGCAGTTTATCCCCAGGGGGCGATCAGCCCCAGCATTTT. Amino acid sequence: CASSLSPGGDQPQHF.

The chain has TRBV5-5 and TRBJ2-1; D unresolved. Trimming left V 6 bases short and J 0 bases short, with 7 bases between. CDR1 is SGHKS and CDR2 is YYEKEE in the germline V gene (reference sequence). This CDR3 has 13 residues. The CDR3 sequence: CASIGSSYNEQFF. CDR3 DNA: TGTGCCAGCATCGGATCCTCCTACAATGAGCAGTTCTTC.

The chain links TRBV4-1 to TRBJ1-1; no reliable D call. The V end lost 2 bases, the J end lost 7 bases, and 11 bases lay between the germline ends. The CDR3 extends over 13 amino acids. CDR1 and CDR2 (germline): MGHRA, YSYEKL. The chain's CDR3 is CASSQQMGSEAFF. CDR3 nucleotides: TGCGCCAGCAGCCAACAAATGGGGAGTGAAGCTTTCTTT.

The V gene is TRBV7-9, the J gene TRBJ2-2, with D hard to call. CDR1 and CDR2 (germline): SEHNR, FQNEAQ (reference sequence). V was pared by 1 base and J by 3 bases, with 18 bases between. The length of the CDR3 is 18 residues. The CDR3 here is CASSLVSSKPAHTGELFF. Written as DNA, the CDR3 is TGTGCCAGCAGCTTAGTAAGCTCGAAGCCCGCCCACACCGGGGAGCTGTTTTTT.

This chain joins TRBV27 and TRBJ1-5, with D perhaps matching TRBD1 (6 bases). From germline, CDR1 is MNHEY and CDR2 SMNVEV (reference sequence). Trimming left V 3 bases short and J 9 bases short, with 15 bases between. CDR3 length: 14 residues. CDR3 DNA: TGTGCCAGCAGTTTTGGGACATCCCCGGGGCCCCAGCATTTT. Translating it yields CASSFGTSPGPQHF.

This rearrangement joins TRBV6-5 to TRBJ1-5, with TRBD1 identical over 9 bases. Germline lookup yields CDR1 MNHEY and CDR2 SVGAGI. This CDR3 has 14 amino acids. V lost 5 bases to trimming and J lost 8 bases; unmatched junction nucleotides: 7. The CDR3 sequence is CASSGDRGYEPQHF. The CDR3 nucleotides are TGTGCCAGCAGTGGCGACAGGGGGTATGAGCCCCAGCATTTT.

Here the CDR3 reads CAWSTTSGIADTQYF. DNA for the CDR3: TGTGCCTGGAGTACGACTAGCGGGATAGCAGATACGCAGTATTTT. The genes are TRBV30 and TRBJ2-3; 11 bases align to TRBD2. V lost 2 bases and J lost 4; bases outside the gene matches: 5. The germline V gene encodes CDR1 GTSNPN and CDR2 SVGIG (reference sequence). The CDR3 is 15 residues long.

The chain has TRBV2 and TRBJ2-4; 8 nucleotides match TRBD2. CDR1 and CDR2 (germline): SNHLY, FYNNEI. The CDR3 covers 14 residues. J was trimmed by 5 bases and V by 4 bases; bases with no gene match: 4. The CDR3 here is CASSAGLGQNIQYF. In nucleotides, the CDR3 is TGTGCCAGCAGTGCGGGACTAGGGCAAAACATTCAGTACTTC.

CDR3 DNA: TGTGCCAGCAGCATCGGACCGACGGGTTTAATGATGGAGACCCAGTACTTC. It codes for CASSIGPTGLMMETQYF. This chain connects TRBV11-1 to TRBJ2-5; no firm D call. V lost 5 bases and J lost 5, with 24 bases in between. Germline CDR1 and CDR2: SGHAT and FQDESV (reference sequence). CDR3 length: 17 amino acids.

The V call is TRBV28, the J call TRBJ2-7; 10 bases map to TRBD2. Losses at the gene ends were 3 bases for V and 4 bases for J; bases not matched to a gene: 6. Germline CDR1 is MDHEN and CDR2 is SYDVKM. CDR3 length: 15 residues. CDR3 residues: CASSFSPSGSYEQYF. In DNA, the CDR3 is TGTGCCAGCAGTTTCTCGCCTAGCGGGAGTTACGAGCAGTACTTC.

The chain employs TRBV5-1 and TRBJ1-3; D remains ambiguous. CDR3 length: 15 amino acids. Germline assignment: CDR1 SGHRS and CDR2 YFSETQ. Trimming removed 4 bases at V and 0 bases at J, with 11 bases between. The CDR3 spells CASSEGLFSGNTIYF. CDR3 nucleotides: TGCGCCAGCAGCGAAGGACTGTTCTCTGGAAACACCATATATTTT.

The rearrangement uses TRBV19 and TRBJ2-2; D possibly corresponds to TRBD1 (6 bases). Germline-derived CDR1 and CDR2 are LNHDA and SQIVND (reference sequence). This CDR3 comprises 16 residues. V lost 8 bases and J lost 7, with 23 bases in between. The CDR3 DNA reads as TGTGCCAGTGTAGACCGGTCCGGGACATCTTTCGGGGAGCTGTTTTTT. It is translated as CASVDRSGTSFGELFF.

V gene TRBV6-1 combines with J gene TRBJ1-1; TRBD1 is a possible D gene (5 bases). Looked up from germline, CDR1 is MNHNS and CDR2 is SASEGT. The CDR3 spans 15 residues. Trimming cost V 7 bases and J 6 bases, with 21 bases left between them. CDR3 nucleotide sequence: TGTGCCAGCACGCGGGGCAAGGCCGGAAAGGCTGAAGCTTTCTTT. As protein: CASTRGKAGKAEAFF.

The rearrangement joins TRBV7-6 to TRBJ2-3; 8 nucleotides match TRBD1. The CDR3 consists of 15 residues. J was trimmed by 3 bases and V by 5 bases; bases with no gene match: 7. Looked up from germline, CDR1 is SGHVS and CDR2 is FNYEAQ. CDR3 loop: CASSPWTGLTDTQYF. DNA of the CDR3: TGTGCCAGCAGCCCCTGGACAGGGTTGACAGATACGCAGTATTTT.

The V call is TRBV12-5, the J call TRBJ2-5; 16 bases are a match to TRBD2. The CDR3 consists of 17 residues. CDR1 is LGHNT and CDR2 is FRNRAP in the germline V gene. V trimming: 5 bases; J trimming: 4 bases; junction bases outside the gene matches: 7. CDR3 coding DNA: TGTGCTAGTGGTCCCGGGACTAGCGGGAGGGGGCGAGAGACCCAGTACTTC. It codes for CASGPGTSGRGRETQYF. The variable domain in full, with the rest retrieved from reference TRBV12-5 and TRBJ2-5, is DARVTQTPRHKVTEMGQEVTMRCQPILGHNTVFWYRQTMMQGLELLAYFRNRAPLDDSGMPKDRFSAEMPDATLATLKIQPSEPRDSAVYFCASGPGTSGRGRETQYFGPGTRLLVL.

This chain connects TRBV27 to TRBJ1-5, with D possibly TRBD1 on 5 matching bases. The CDR3 is 14 amino acids. Trimming took off 6 bases at V and 4 bases at J, with 13 bases between the two ends. Germline V gene sequence: CDR1 MNHEY, CDR2 SMNVEV (reference sequence). Here the CDR3 DNA reads TGTGCCAGCAGCTCAGGGAATTTGAATCAGCCCCAGCATTTT. It encodes CASSSGNLNQPQHF.

The chain carries TRBV9 and TRBJ2-7; 10 positions agree with TRBD2. The CDR3 has 15 residues. With V trimmed by 3 bases and J by 4 bases, 7 bases remained unmatched. Germline V lookup: CDR1 SGDLS, CDR2 YYNGEE. The CDR3 sequence is CASSGQAGGRYEQYF. As DNA, the CDR3 is TGTGCCAGCAGCGGCCAAGCGGGAGGGAGGTACGAGCAGTACTTC.

V gene TRBV4-1 combines with J gene TRBJ1-2; D is unclear. Trimming took off 4 bases at V and 2 bases at J, with 17 bases between the two ends. The CDR3 consists of 16 residues. Germline CDR1 is MGHRA and CDR2 is YSYEKL. This CDR3 reads CASSPRLNSLNYGYTF. CDR3 coding DNA: TGCGCCAGCAGCCCAAGACTGAACAGTCTAAACTATGGCTACACCTTC.

V and J are TRBV5-1 and TRBJ2-7; D may be TRBD2 (5 bases). This CDR3 is 14 amino acids long. Per germline, CDR1 SGHRS and CDR2 YFSETQ. Trimming removed 2 bases from V and 4 bases from J, with 13 bases in between. CDR3 in DNA: TGCGCCAGCAGCTTTTTCTATGGGGAGTACGAGCAGTACTTC. Amino acids: CASSFFYGEYEQYF.